What follows are 26 T cell receptor beta chains derived from one specimen sequenced in a study of spatial heterogeneity in lung cancer. Study results and limitations: Intratumoral expanded alpha and beta TCR counts were found to track tumor mutation counts.

A single record per CDR3 protein comes from TCRdb applying MiXCR to the 5' RACE reads. The profile shows roughly 15,000 distinct CDR3 sequences, about 7% of them singletons. Time point of the sample: sample taken at primary tumor resection. Their antigens remain unidentified. This specimen consisted of lung tumor tissue, obtained at surgery. These receptors were collected from a male donor with early-stage non-small cell lung cancer.

This clonotype turned up a few times. The V gene is TRBV6-1, the J gene TRBJ1-3, with D unresolved. Trimming took off 9 bases at V and 8 bases at J, with 11 bases between the two ends. The germline CDR1 and CDR2 sequences are MNHNS and SASEGT. The CDR3 is 11 amino acids. In DNA, the CDR3 is TGTGCCAGTAGCAGTGGGGACACCATATATTTT. Its translation: CASSSGDTIYF.

This clonotype was picked up many times. V and J are TRBV7-8 and TRBJ1-2, with a tentative D call TRBD1 (6 bases). Looked up from germline, CDR1 is SGHVS and CDR2 is FQNEAQ. With 5 bases removed from V and 5 bases from J, the gap between germline ends came to 15 bases. The CDR3 is made up of 14 amino acids. The CDR3 spells CASSLGDTRYGYTF. CDR3 DNA sequence: TGTGCCAGCAGCCTAGGGGACACCAGATATGGCTACACCTTC. The entire variable domain, with the rest obtained from reference TRBV7-8 and TRBJ1-2, is as follows: GAGVSQSPRYKVAKRGQDVALRCDPISGHVSLFWYQQALGQGPEFLTYFQNEAQLDKSGLPSDRFFAERPEGSVSTLKIQRTQQEDSAVYLCASSLGDTRYGYTFGSGTRLTVV.

Only a few counts were recorded for this clonotype. The V gene is TRBV7-6, the J gene TRBJ2-1; D possibly corresponds to TRBD2 (6 bases). Looked up from germline, CDR1 is SGHVS and CDR2 is FNYEAQ. The CDR3 covers 16 residues. Trimming removed 3 bases at V and 6 bases at J, with 18 bases between. The CDR3 DNA follows: TGTGCCAGCAGCTTGGGACGTAGCGGTAGTTTCAATGAGCAGTTCTTC. Translation: CASSLGRSGSFNEQFF. Based on the CDR3 plus reference TRBV7-6 and TRBJ2-1, the full variable domain is GAGVSQSPRYKVTKRGQDVALRCDPISGHVSLYWYRQALGQGPEFLTYFNYEAQQDKSGLPNDRFSAERPEGSISTLTIQRTEQRDSAMYRCASSLGRSGSFNEQFFGPGTRLTVL.

This clonotype was detected only once. The chain has TRBV9 and TRBJ2-3; D is undetermined. Trimming took 5 bases from V and 2 from J, leaving 18 bases between them. This CDR3 is built from 16 residues. From germline, CDR1 is SGDLS and CDR2 YYNGEE. CDR3 DNA sequence: TGTGCCAGCAGTCCTGCGCAAGGGCACACCACAGATACGCAGTATTTT. This gives the protein CASSPAQGHTTDTQYF.

Within the sample, this clonotype is medium-sized. The V gene is TRBV4-1, the J gene TRBJ2-3; no definite D call. The V end lost 0 bases, the J end lost 2 bases, and 12 bases lay between the germline ends. Germline lookup yields CDR1 MGHRA and CDR2 YSYEKL. The CDR3 runs to 16 residues. The CDR3: CASSQEGISVTDTQYF. The CDR3, as DNA: TGCGCCAGCAGCCAAGAAGGCATATCGGTCACAGATACGCAGTATTTT.

By sample share, this clonotype is medium-sized (0.01 to 0.1%). This chain joins TRBV5-1 and TRBJ1-2; D remains ambiguous. The ends were cut back, 3 bases at V and 7 bases at J, with 7 bases in the middle. The germline gives CDR1 SGHRS, CDR2 YFSETQ. This CDR3 is 11 amino acids long. The CDR3 sequence: CASSSGPGYTF. DNA for the CDR3: TGCGCCAGCAGCTCTGGACCTGGCTACACCTTC.

In this sample, this clonotype turned up a few times. This chain links TRBV7-2 with TRBJ1-2; D call uncertain. The length of the CDR3 is 13 residues. The germline gives CDR1 SGHTA, CDR2 FQGNSA. The germline V and J ends were trimmed by 7 bases and 3 bases, with 12 bases remaining between them. DNA for the CDR3: TGTGCCAGCACTGGCGGACGGCACTATGGCTACACCTTC. This gives the protein CASTGGRHYGYTF.

A note on this clonotype: Being one base from a much bigger clone, this may be a read error. CDR3 in DNA: TGTGCCAGCAGCCTTCGCCTAGCGGGAGAGGATAAGCAGTTCTTC. It yields the protein CASSLRLAGEDKQFF. V gene TRBV3-1 combines with J gene TRBJ2-1; 10 bases are shared with TRBD2. From germline, CDR1 is LGHDT and CDR2 YNNKEL (reference sequence). The CDR3 is 15 residues long. After removal of 4 bases from V and 11 bases from J, the junction contained 11 bases not matched to a gene.

By share of the sample, this clonotype is medium-sized. The chain employs TRBV20-1 and TRBJ1-4; D ambiguous. The V gene lost 3 bases and the J gene lost 3 bases, with 11 bases spanning the gap. Germline loops: CDR1 DFQATT, CDR2 SNEGSKA (reference sequence). The CDR3 totals 14 residues. In DNA form, the CDR3 reads TGCAGTGCTAGGGTGAGGGCAGCTAATGAAAAACTGTTTTTT. Protein: CSARVRAANEKLFF.

This clonotype has at least ten counts. The V gene is TRBV2, the J gene TRBJ1-1; TRBD1 agrees at 7 bases. CDR1 is SNHLY and CDR2 is FYNNEI in the germline V gene. The CDR3 runs 15 residues. V shed 2 bases, J shed 4 bases, and the junction held 7 bases outside the gene matches. CDR3 sequence (DNA): TGTGCCAGCAGTGAAAGTGAGGGGGCCGTCACTGAAGCTTTCTTT. Protein: CASSESEGAVTEAFF.

As to this clonotype: Just one base apart from a much larger clone, this may be a read error. CDR3 in DNA: TGCAGTGCTAGAGCAGGGGGGGGACAAGAGACCCAGTACTTC. Translating gives CSARAGGGQETQYF. The genes are TRBV20-1 and TRBJ2-5; tentatively, D is TRBD1 or TRBD2 (7 bases each). This CDR3 comprises 14 residues. Trimming took 1 base from V and 2 from J, leaving 11 bases between them. Germline V CDR1 and CDR2: DFQATT, SNEGSKA (reference sequence).

This clonotype was seen more than once but under ten times. The chain joins TRBV27 to TRBJ2-3; 8 nucleotides line up with TRBD1. The CDR3 sequence is 15 residues long. J lost 3 bases, V lost 5 bases, and 7 bases had no gene match. Germline assignment: CDR1 MNHEY and CDR2 SMNVEV (reference sequence). This chain's CDR3 is CASSLRGLWTDTQYF. The DNA for the CDR3 is TGTGCCAGCAGTCTCAGGGGGCTTTGGACAGATACGCAGTATTTT.

The sample holds many counts of this clonotype. V gene TRBV29-1 combines with J gene TRBJ2-5; 7 bases match TRBD1. Germline CDR1 SQVTM, CDR2 ANQGSEA. J was trimmed by 1 base and V by 6 bases; bases with no gene match: 5. The CDR3 consists of 13 residues. For the CDR3, the DNA is TGCAGCGTCGTGGGACAGTCCCAAGAGACCCAGTACTTC. The encoded protein is CSVVGQSQETQYF.

This clonotype was picked up a small number of times. The chain employs TRBV9 and TRBJ2-1; D is undetermined. Germline CDR1 is SGDLS and CDR2 is YYNGEE. The CDR3 length is 11 residues. With 0 bases removed from V and 10 bases from J, the gap between germline ends came to 5 bases. The CDR3 spells CASSVAKEQFF. For the CDR3, the DNA is TGTGCCAGCAGCGTAGCTAAAGAGCAGTTCTTC.

In its sample, this clonotype was seen a few times. The rearrangement links TRBV10-1 to TRBJ1-6; D is undetermined. Trimming stripped 6 bases from V and 5 bases from J, with 17 bases between. Germline V lookup: CDR1 WNHNN, CDR2 SYGVQD (reference sequence). The CDR3 has 16 residues. As DNA, the CDR3 is TGCGCCAGCAGCCGTCGAGTGGTCAGAAATAATTCACCCCTCCACTTT. It codes for CASSRRVVRNNSPLHF.

This clonotype has ten or more counts. V usage is TRBV12-3 or TRBV12-4 and J usage is TRBJ2-7, with TRBD1 matching 9 bases. CDR3 length: 15 amino acids. Trimming took 6 bases from V and 4 from J; bases not matched to a gene: 10. The CDR3 protein is CASREGGTGTYEQYF. CDR3 in DNA: TGTGCCAGCAGGGAAGGGGGGACAGGGACGTACGAGCAGTACTTC.

The rearrangement links TRBV20-1 to TRBJ2-3; 8 positions match TRBD1. Losses at the gene ends were 3 bases for V and 3 bases for J; bases not matched to a gene: 11. The CDR3 is 16 amino acids. CDR1 and CDR2 (germline): DFQATT, SNEGSKA (reference sequence). CDR3: CSARKAGGPGTDTQYF. The DNA for the CDR3 is TGCAGTGCTAGGAAGGCAGGGGGCCCTGGTACAGATACGCAGTATTTT.

This clonotype was seen ten or more times. The gene calls are TRBV6-2 or TRBV6-3 and TRBJ2-5; the match to TRBD2 covers 7 bases. CDR1 is MNHEY, CDR2 SVGEGT, per germline. The ends lost 3 bases at V and 5 bases at J; junction bases unmatched: 9. The CDR3 length is 15 residues. The CDR3 reads CASSYLPTSRETQYF. The CDR3 DNA is TGTGCCAGCAGTTATCTCCCGACTAGCAGGGAGACCCAGTACTTC.

This clonotype was detected ten times or more. J is TRBJ1-1 and V is TRBV18; maybe TRBD1 (6 bases). The ends were cut back, 2 bases at V and 0 bases at J, with 10 bases in the middle. This CDR3 comprises 15 residues. Germline CDR1 reads KGHSH; CDR2 reads LQKENI. CDR3 region: CASSPGGGLNTEAFF. In DNA form, the CDR3 reads TGTGCCAGCTCACCAGGTGGGGGGCTGAACACTGAAGCTTTCTTT.

This clonotype was seen a handful of times. The chain has TRBV7-2 and TRBJ1-1; D remains ambiguous. Germline loops: CDR1 SGHTA, CDR2 FQGNSA. Trimming cost V 4 bases and J 2 bases, with 11 bases left between them. This CDR3 region has 14 residues. CDR3 amino acids: CASSSSTPNTEAFF. The CDR3 DNA sequence: TGTGCCAGCAGCTCCAGCACACCAAACACTGAAGCTTTCTTT.

This clonotype was observed many times. The chain is built from TRBV5-1 and TRBJ1-2; TRBD1 matches at 9 bases. J was trimmed by 2 bases and V by 2 bases; bases with no gene match: 4. CDR3 size: 15 residues. Germline V gene data show CDR1 as SGHRS and CDR2 as YFSETQ. The CDR3 spells CASSLDGQGNYGYTF. CDR3 nucleotide sequence: TGCGCCAGCAGCTTAGACGGACAGGGGAACTATGGCTACACCTTC.

By proportion, this clonotype is medium-sized. The rearrangement joins TRBV5-1 to TRBJ2-5; D remains ambiguous. The length of the CDR3 is 14 residues. V lost 5 bases, J lost 2 bases, and 13 bases lay in between. Germline assignment: CDR1 SGHRS and CDR2 YFSETQ. CDR3 sequence reads: CASSYNGQQETQYF. The CDR3 region has the DNA TGCGCCAGCAGTTACAACGGCCAACAAGAGACCCAGTACTTC.

This clonotype was counted a few times. V and J are TRBV20-1 and TRBJ2-6, with TRBD2 identical over 11 bases. Germline V gives CDR1 DFQATT, CDR2 SNEGSKA (reference sequence). CDR3 length equals 16 residues. The J segment lost 0 bases and the V segment lost 6 bases, leaving 4 bases of the junction unmatched. The CDR3 spells CSATSGSLSGANVLTF. DNA for the CDR3: TGCAGTGCCACTAGCGGGAGCCTCTCTGGGGCCAACGTCCTGACTTTC.

V usage is TRBV27 and J usage is TRBJ1-5, with 9 bases aligning to TRBD1. CDR1 and CDR2 (germline): MNHEY, SMNVEV (reference sequence). J was trimmed by 5 bases and V by 6 bases; bases with no gene match: 8. This CDR3 is 15 amino acids long. This CDR3 is CASSTGQGFHQPQHF. Here the CDR3 DNA reads TGTGCCAGCAGCACCGGACAGGGGTTCCATCAGCCCCAGCATTTT.

This sequence joins TRBV19 and TRBJ1-5, with D unclear. This CDR3 has 12 residues. Germline lookup yields CDR1 LNHDA and CDR2 SQIVND (reference sequence). With 6 bases removed from V and 5 bases from J, the gap between germline ends came to 8 bases. DNA of the CDR3: TGTGCCAGTAGGACCGGCGATCAGCCCCAGCATTTT. Translating gives CASRTGDQPQHF.

In its sample, this clonotype was seen a few times. The chain joins TRBV5-1 to TRBJ2-7, with 7 bases lining up with TRBD1. Germline V gene lookup returns CDR1 SGHRS and CDR2 YFSETQ. This CDR3 spans 15 amino acids. With V trimmed by 2 bases and J by 1 base, 6 bases remained unmatched. Here the CDR3 DNA reads TGCGCCAGCAGCTTCGCCGGGACAGAGTCCTACGAGCAGTACTTC. Its protein product is CASSFAGTESYEQYF.